The next 22 T cell receptor beta chains were all read from a single sample in a study of tissue T cells after allogeneic stem cell transplantation. Stated time point: mouse harvest day 7 after allogeneic transplant. Mouse grafts combined 10^7 T-cell-depleted bone marrow cells with 10^6 splenic CD5+ T cells. Assay used: immunoSEQ multiplex PCR; TCRdb lists only in-frame clones, some missing. The table records about 9,500 clones, roughly 49% of them present only once. Sequencing used gut tissue. The receptors here all came from a female BALB/c mouse given C57BL/6 T cells with graft-versus-host disease after an allogeneic hematopoietic cell transplant.

As to this clone: Genes and germline come from the mouse. The observed sequence ends 1 residue before the CDR3 terminus, with the missing tail filled in from the germline J gene. The rearrangement joins TRBV26 to TRBJ2-7, with D unclear. Trimming left V 0 bases short and J 4 bases short, with 7 bases between. This CDR3 contains 13 residues. CDR1 KGHPV and CDR2 FQNQEV come from the germline V gene (reference sequence). CDR3 DNA, as far as it was read: TGTGCCAGCAGTCTGTCGACGGGGTATGAACAGTAC. Translated: CASSLSTGYEQY. The complete CDR3 reads CASSLSTGYEQYF.

This clone was counted a single time. Mismatch with germline at one junction end may stem from a read error. The gene symbols are mouse symbols. The read comes to an end 1 residue before the CDR3 does, leaving the germline J gene to fill in the end. The chain is built from TRBV4 and TRBJ2-5; 7 bases match TRBD2. The germline V gene encodes CDR1 LGHDT and CDR2 YNNKQL (reference sequence). The CDR3 has 14 residues. The sequenced part of the CDR3 DNA is TGTGCCAACAGCTTTCTGGGGGACCAAGACACCCAGTAC. Its protein is CANSFLGDQDTQY. The whole CDR3 region reads CANSFLGDQDTQYF.

Notes on this clone: All gene names here are mouse names. The read falls 1 residue short of the CDR3 end, and the missing part is taken from the germline J gene. J is TRBJ2-7 and V is TRBV20; TRBD1 agrees at 7 bases. Germline CDR1 reads GFQATS; CDR2 reads STVNSAI. The V segment lost 2 bases and the J segment 3 bases; nucleotides outside the gene matches: 1. The CDR3 has 12 amino acids. The CDR3 loop is CGARRDSYEQYF. The part of the CDR3 DNA that was read is TGTGGTGCTAGGAGGGACAGCTATGAACAGTAC. Full variable domain (missing parts from reference TRBV20 and TRBJ2-7): GALVYQYPRRTICKSGTSMRMECQAVGFQATSVAWYRQSPQKTFELIALSTVNSAIKYEQNFTQEKFPISHPNLSFSSMTVLNAYLEDRGLYLCGARRDSYEQYFGPGTRLTVL.

By sample share, this clone is medium-sized. Here the gene names and germline are mouse. Read data end 1 residue before the CDR3 end; the end is taken from the germline J gene. The genes are TRBV20 and TRBJ1-4, with 10 bases lining up with TRBD1. Germline V lookup: CDR1 GFQATS, CDR2 STVNSAI. This CDR3 spans 14 amino acids. The V and J ends lost 5 bases and 4 bases, in that order; junction bases with no gene match: 4. The CDR3 region is CGASGTGDNERLFF. The part of the CDR3 DNA that was read is TGTGGTGCTTCCGGGACAGGGGACAACGAAAGATTATTT.

Concerning this clone itself: Genes and germline come from the mouse. Read sequence stops 1 residue before the CDR3 end, and the germline J gene provides the missing end. This rearrangement joins TRBV24 to TRBJ1-1; 9 positions agree with TRBD1. The CDR3 covers 14 residues. V shed 3 bases and J 4 bases; nucleotides not matched to a gene: 3. Germline CDR1 and CDR2: KGHTA and FRNEEI. The CDR3 sequence is CASSLRTGATEVFF. The covered CDR3 bases are TGTGCCAGCAGTCTTAGGACAGGGGCCACAGAAGTCTTC.

About this clone itself: Gene labels here are mouse ones. The DNA ends 1 residue before the CDR3 does, and the rest of the CDR3 is filled in from the germline J gene. The chain employs TRBV20 and TRBJ2-4, with 10 nucleotides matching TRBD1. The CDR3 extends over 14 amino acids. Looked up from germline, CDR1 is GFQATS and CDR2 is STVNSAI. The V and J ends lost 6 bases and 5 bases, in that order; junction bases with no gene match: 8. The CDR3 DNA, read in part, is TGTGGTGCAAGACAGGGGGCGAGGGTAAACACCTTGTAC. It encodes CGARQGARVNTLY. The whole CDR3 sequence reads CGARQGARVNTLYF.

Comments on this clone: Gene labels here are mouse ones. Sequencing ends 1 residue short of the CDR3 end; the germline J gene provides the rest. The chain recombines TRBV16 with TRBJ2-2; 10 bases are a match to TRBD1. CDR1 is SGHSA and CDR2 is FRNQAP in the germline V gene. The V gene end was trimmed by 1 base and the J gene end by 2 bases; junction bases not matched to a gene: 1. The CDR3 runs to 16 residues. CDR3 DNA (partial): TGTGCAAGCAGCTTAGTGGGACAGGGGAACACCGGGCAGCTCTAC. This gives the protein CASSLVGQGNTGQLY. The full CDR3 sequence reads CASSLVGQGNTGQLYF.

About this clone itself: Gene names are the mouse ones. With the read ending 1 residue before the CDR3 end, the germline J gene is used to fill in that end. This chain uses TRBV3 with TRBJ1-1, with 9 bases identical to TRBD1. CDR3 length: 14 residues. CDR1 is SNHLY, CDR2 FYNGKV, per germline (reference sequence). V shed 5 bases and J 6 bases; nucleotides not matched to a gene: 7. Here the CDR3 reads CASSPGTGSAEVFF. The sequenced CDR3 bases are TGTGCCAGCAGCCCCGGGACAGGGAGCGCAGAAGTCTTC.

This clone is labeled hyperexpanded. Gene labels here are mouse ones. The observed sequence ends 1 residue before the CDR3 terminus, with the missing tail filled in from the germline J gene. The chain couples TRBV1 to TRBJ2-7; D is possibly TRBD2 (6 bases). Trimming removed 4 bases from V and 6 bases from J, with 7 bases in between. This CDR3 comprises 11 residues. Looked up from germline, CDR1 is NSQYPW and CDR2 is LRSPGD (reference sequence). The CDR3 bases that were read are TGCACCTGCAGTGGGGGGGTTGAACAGTAC. As protein: CTCSGGVEQY. The CDR3 reads in full as CTCSGGVEQYF.

Comment on this clone: Gene names refer to mouse genes. The CDR3 extends 1 residue past the end of the read, so its final part is completed from the germline J gene. The chain combines TRBV1 with TRBJ1-1; D is perhaps TRBD1 (6 bases). CDR1 and CDR2 from the germline V gene are NSQYPW and LRSPGD (reference sequence). V was pared by 2 bases and J by 10 bases, with 11 bases between. This CDR3 has 12 amino acids. The CDR3: CTCSAMGARVFF. The DNA read from the CDR3 is TGCACCTGCAGTGCAATGGGGGCAAGAGTCTTC.

Concerning this clone itself: Gene names and germline match the mouse. The read stops 1 residue short of the end of the CDR3; the missing end is completed from the germline J gene. This sequence joins TRBV3 and TRBJ1-2; D may be TRBD1 (6 bases). V lost 6 bases to trimming and J lost 0 bases, with 11 bases between them. This CDR3 spans 14 amino acids. Per the germline V gene, CDR1 is SNHLY and CDR2 is FYNGKV (reference sequence). CDR3 DNA, as far as it was read: TGTGCCAGCAGGCCGGGACAACCAAACTCCGACTACACC. Translated, it gives CASRPGQPNSDYT. The whole CDR3 sequence is CASRPGQPNSDYTF.

With regard to this clone: Genes here carry mouse names. The read is 1 residue too short to cover the CDR3 end, so that end is filled in from the germline J gene. The V call is TRBV15, the J call TRBJ2-2; 7 bases are shared with TRBD2. Germline CDR1 is SGHND and CDR2 is FRSKSL. The CDR3 length is 15 residues. The V segment lost 3 bases and the J segment 1 base; nucleotides outside the gene matches: 2. CDR3 bases read: TGTGCCAGCAGTTTGGGGGGGGTAAACACCGGGCAGCTCTAC. Residues: CASSLGGVNTGQLY. The full CDR3 is CASSLGGVNTGQLYF.

As to this clone: Mouse gene names apply. The DNA ends 1 residue before the CDR3 does, and the rest of the CDR3 is filled in from the germline J gene. The rearrangement joins TRBV19 to TRBJ2-7; D call uncertain. The germline V gene has CDR1 FNHDT and CDR2 SITEND (reference sequence). V shed 2 bases and J shed 4 bases, with 7 bases lying between them. The CDR3 has 12 residues. This CDR3 reads CASSIGRYEQYF. CDR3 DNA, as far as it was read: TGTGCCAGCAGTATCGGCAGGTATGAACAGTAC.

A note on this clone: The gene names given are mouse names. Read sequence stops 1 residue before the CDR3 end, and the germline J gene provides the missing end. This chain joins TRBV26 and TRBJ1-2; D ambiguous. Trimming took off 3 bases at V and 1 base at J, with 6 bases between the two ends. Germline V gene sequence: CDR1 KGHPV, CDR2 FQNQEV (reference sequence). The CDR3 covers 13 residues. CDR3 sequence: CASSLTLNSDYTF. The part of the CDR3 DNA that was read is TGTGCCAGCAGTCTCACATTAAACTCCGACTACACC.

There are a few counts of this clone. The listed genes are named as in mouse. The read ends 1 residue early relative to the CDR3; the germline J gene fills the gap. The chain joins TRBV12-2 to TRBJ2-3, with 9 bases that match TRBD1. This CDR3 is 13 amino acids long. The germline CDR1 and CDR2 sequences are SGHLS and HYDKME. V shed 6 bases, J shed 4 bases, and the junction held 4 bases outside the gene matches. The covered CDR3 bases are TGTGCCAGCCACAGGGGGCGCACAGAAACGCTGTAT. Translated: CASHRGRTETLY. The entire CDR3 protein reads CASHRGRTETLYF.

This clone was seen a handful of times. Gene names refer to mouse genes. The read halts 1 residue ahead of the CDR3 end, with the missing end drawn from the germline J gene. The J gene is TRBJ1-5, the V gene TRBV23. The CDR3 consists of 13 residues. Per germline, CDR1 KGHTA and CDR2 FQNQQP. CDR3 DNA (partial): TGCTCCAGCAGTCAATGGGGGGACCAGGCTCCGCTT. Encoded protein: CSSSQWGDQAPL. The full CDR3 reads CSSSQWGDQAPLF.

This clone was seen more than once but under ten times. Mouse gene names apply. Read sequence stops 1 residue before the CDR3 end, and the germline J gene provides the missing end. The chain couples TRBV5 to TRBJ2-1; 9 nucleotides line up with TRBD1. CDR1 is LGHNA and CDR2 is YNLKQL in the germline V gene (reference sequence). V was pared by 4 bases and J by 3 bases, with 4 bases of the junction left unmatched. This CDR3 has 15 residues. The DNA read from the CDR3 is TGTGCCAGCAGCCCCCGACAGGGGGGCTATGCTGAGCAGTTC. The encoded protein is CASSPRQGGYAEQF. Given in full, the CDR3 is CASSPRQGGYAEQFF.

Comment on this clone: Gene names denote mouse genes. The read terminates 1 residue before the CDR3 end, so the remaining end is supplied by the germline J gene. The chain uses TRBV24 and TRBJ2-5; a weak D match, TRBD1 (5 bases). The CDR3 is 12 amino acids. V shed 4 bases and J shed 3 bases, with 5 bases lying between them. Germline V gene lookup returns CDR1 KGHTA and CDR2 FRNEEI. CDR3 DNA (partial): TGTGCCAGCAGTCCAGGGCAAGACACCCAGTAC. Translation gives CASSPGQDTQY. The full CDR3 is CASSPGQDTQYF.

Of note for this clone: Germline and genes here are mouse. Coverage ceases 1 residue before the CDR3 finishes, and the germline J gene fills in the end. The V gene is TRBV19, the J gene TRBJ2-3; 9 nucleotides align to TRBD2. V lost 1 base and J lost 1; bases outside the gene matches: 7. CDR3 length equals 17 residues. The germline CDR1 and CDR2 sequences are FNHDT and SITEND (reference sequence). The part of the CDR3 DNA that was read is TGTGCCAGCAGTATACAACTGGGGGGAGGCGGTGCAGAAACGCTGTAT. Protein sequence: CASSIQLGGGGAETLY. The whole CDR3 protein reads CASSIQLGGGGAETLYF.

Regarding this clone: Genes and germline are mouse. The CDR3 end falls 1 residue outside the read, so it is completed with the germline J gene. The chain couples TRBV12-2 to TRBJ2-5; 9 bases fit TRBD2. Germline V gives CDR1 SGHLS, CDR2 HYDKME. After removal of 2 bases from V and 4 bases from J, the junction contained 0 bases not matched to a gene. This CDR3 has 13 residues. CDR3 DNA, as far as it was read: TGTGCCAGCTCTCACTGGGGGGAAGACACCCAGTAC. This translates into CASSHWGEDTQY. The whole CDR3 sequence reads CASSHWGEDTQYF. Full variable domain (outside the CDR3, taken from reference TRBV12-2 and TRBJ2-5): NSGVVQSPRYIIKGKGERSILKCIPISGHLSVAWYQQTQGQELKFFIQHYDKMERDKGNLPSRFSVQQFDDYHSEMNMSALELEDSAVYFCASSHWGEDTQYFGPGTRLLVL.

Relative to its sample, this clone is large. Gene and germline names: mouse. The read ends 1 residue before the CDR3 terminus; that terminus is restored from the germline J gene. The V call is TRBV13-2, the J call TRBJ1-5; D is perhaps TRBD1 (5 bases). Germline V gives CDR1 NNHNN, CDR2 SYGAGS (reference sequence). The V and J ends lost 1 base and 2 bases respectively, with 10 bases between them. The CDR3 is 15 residues long. The covered CDR3 bases are TGTGCCAGCGGTGATAGAGGGGAGGACAACCAGGCTCCGCTT. Translating gives CASGDRGEDNQAPL. The whole CDR3 is CASGDRGEDNQAPLF.

Concerning this clone itself: Gene names and germline refer to mouse. The CDR3 end is not reached by the read, which stops 1 residue before it; the germline J gene fills it in. The chain recombines TRBV3 with TRBJ1-5; D may be TRBD1 (5 bases). Trimming removed 4 bases from V and 6 bases from J, with 7 bases in between. CDR3 length equals 12 residues. Germline CDR1 reads SNHLY; CDR2 reads FYNGKV (reference sequence). The covered CDR3 bases are TGTGCCAGCAGCTCGGGACCCCAGGCTCCGCTT. Its protein is CASSSGPQAPL. The whole CDR3 region reads CASSSGPQAPLF.